The following is a T cell receptor (beta chain) sequence with its context. In its sample, this clone was seen a few times. This clone's antigen is unknown. Base-call qualities are not available, and no considerably larger clone is one nucleotide away. Counted from cysteine to phenylalanine, this CDR3 has 11 amino acids. Only CDR3 DNA remains: 33 bases, in frame from the first base. The germline V gene encodes CDR1 SSHAT and CDR2 FNYEAQ (reference sequence). Receptors were amplified or captured by the immunoSEQ multiplex PCR assay. The source is immuneACCESS, and TCRdb retained only in-frame sequences with V and J called. Part of the clones is not carried over; for the studies checked, unresolved V genes explain less than half of this, and the remainder is unexplained. Within this sample are 29,000 or so clones, with about 92% of them counted one time only. Roughly 5.7% of the sample is held by the ten biggest clonotypes.

The entry originates in a study of T cell changes during pregnancy in multiple sclerosis (dated by TCRdb to between 2018 and 2021). Looking at the study overall: The study looked at changes in the T cell repertoire across pregnancy in women with multiple sclerosis.

The sample was CD8+ T cells from peripheral blood mononuclear cells, taken before pregnancy. This sequence uses TRBV7-7 and TRBJ1-1, with the D segment identity uncertain. This TCR was sampled from a female donor with multiple sclerosis, enrolled in a pregnancy study. The CDR3 here reads CATFEGGKAFF. The sequence in DNA is TGTGCGACCTTTGAGGGTGGGAAAGCTTTCTTT.